These T cell receptor beta chains were read from a single sample in a study of resident and recirculating memory T cells in vitiligo. The method was immunoSEQ multiplex PCR; TCRdb's version includes in-frame clones alone and lacks a portion of them. The sample lists roughly 80,000 clones, under 95% occurring once. Sample: blood. The receptors were gathered from a male donor with vitiligo. CDR3s include the opening cysteine and the closing phenylalanine or tryptophan. The D gene is left open where the match is weak. Clone sizes are given selectively: once, few, many, or a class where the clone is expanded.

abundance	len	j_gene	d_gene	v_gene	CDR3aa	CDR3nt
NA	17	TRBJ2-7	TRBD2	TRBV19	CASKDGGFSGRANEQYF	TGTGCCAGTAAGGATGGCGGATTTAGCGGGAGGGCTAACGAGCAGTACTTC
NA	13	TRBJ2-5	TRBD1	TRBV30	CAWSRDSGETQYF	TGTGCCTGGTCCCGGGACAGTGGGGAGACCCAGTACTTC
NA	14	TRBJ2-5	NA	TRBV18	CASSPPGRLETQYF	TGTGCCAGCTCACCACCCGGCAGGCTGGAGACCCAGTACTTC
NA	17	TRBJ2-3	TRBD2	TRBV2	CASSVPVAGFSTDTQYF	TGTGCCAGCAGTGTCCCAGTAGCGGGATTCAGCACAGATACGCAGTATTTT
NA	16	TRBJ2-5	TRBD2	TRBV4-2	CASSQGGLAGGETQYF	TGTGCCAGCAGCCAAGGGGGACTAGCGGGAGGGGAGACCCAGTACTTC
NA	17	TRBJ2-7	TRBD1	TRBV27	CASTPGTGAPEIHEQYF	TGTGCCAGCACCCCTGGGACAGGGGCCCCCGAAATCCACGAGCAGTACTTC
NA	15	TRBJ2-7	NA	TRBV5-6	CASSPIPTGGYEQYF	TGTGCCAGCAGCCCCATCCCGACCGGGGGTTACGAGCAGTACTTC
once	16	TRBJ1-2	NA	TRBV13	CASSHRGGVGGYGYTF	TGTGCCAGCAGTCACCGTGGGGGGGTTGGAGGCTATGGCTACACCTTC
NA	15	TRBJ2-7	NA	TRBV6-1	CASSEEGRGTYEQYF	TGTGCCAGCAGTGAAGAAGGCAGGGGCACCTACGAGCAGTACTTC
NA	15	TRBJ1-4	TRBD1	TRBV7-9	CASSLDRRKNEKLFF	TGTGCCAGCAGCTTGGACAGGCGCAAGAATGAAAAACTGTTTTTT
NA	15	TRBJ2-1	TRBD2	TRBV11-2	CASSTGLAGLREQFF	TGTGCCAGCAGCACCGGACTAGCGGGGCTGAGGGAGCAGTTCTTC
NA	14	TRBJ2-5	NA	TRBV28	CASSFRDIQETQYF	TGTGCCAGCAGTTTCAGGGACATCCAAGAGACCCAGTACTTC
once	16	TRBJ2-3	TRBD2	TRBV9	CASSGFSSGSTDTQYF	TGTGCCAGCAGCGGTTTTTCTAGCGGAAGCACAGATACGCAGTATTTT
once	24	TRBJ1-4	NA	TRBV23-1	CASSQSGPGFVWQGPIGVLKNCFF	NA
NA	14	TRBJ2-7	TRBD2	TRBV25-1	CASSALAGPYEQYF	TGTGCCAGCAGTGCCCTAGCGGGTCCCTACGAGCAGTACTTC
NA	16	TRBJ1-2	NA	TRBV6-5	CASSYQPGTWNGYTTF	TGTGCCAGCAGTTACCAGCCCGGGACATGGAATGGCTACACCACCTTC
NA	12	TRBJ2-5	NA	TRBV5-1	CASSLEEETQYF	TGCGCCAGCAGCTTGGAGGAGGAGACCCAGTACTTC
NA	15	TRBJ2-3	TRBD2	TRBV6-1	CATRGGRSDTDTQYF	TGTGCCACCCGGGGCGGGAGATCGGACACAGATACGCAGTATTTT